The sequence of this TCR beta chain was determined in a study of blood T cell repertoires in COVID-19. Repertoires were generated with immunoSEQ multiplex PCR, while TCRdb's copy carries only in-frame clones and drops some. The table shows roughly 180,000 clones, with about 84% occurring only once. Germline V lookup: CDR1 SGHNT, CDR2 YENEEA. V dropped 4 bases and J dropped 1; count of bases not matched to a gene: 3. The length of the CDR3 is 14 residues. This TCR was recovered from a middle-aged woman with acute COVID-19. Source material: PBMCs or T cells enriched from blood (not recorded which). The V and J genes are TRBV11-3 and TRBJ1-1, with 7 bases aligning to TRBD1. The CDR3 protein is CASSSGQANTEAFF. The CDR3, as DNA: TGTGCCAGCAGCTCTGGACAGGCGAACACTGAAGCTTTCTTT.